This T cell receptor beta chain was sequenced during a study of human T cells and chemical hapten exposure (dated by TCRdb to 2020 to 2022). About the full investigation: For sensitization, 2% DPC in acetone was applied to a roughly 2 cm by roughly 2 cm area of upper inner arm skin. Weekly therapeutic DPC doses were additionally applied to the scalp of patients throughout the approximately 24-week study period. Patch testing was performed on the upper back with Finn chambers containing 0.01% DPC, and the patch tests were scored after 6 days according to International Contact Dermatitis Research Group standards. Alopecia areata with under or over 50% scalp involvement, alopecia totalis and alopecia universalis were represented in the patient cohort, which was mostly female. Libraries were pooled for sequencing, and per-sample TCR yields varied mainly because of small differences in library volumes within the pool. Peripheral blood TCR repertoire changes were tracked in vivo in alopecia patients during primary and secondary sensitization to the hapten diphenylcyclopropenone (DPC). Blood samples were taken from patients before sensitization (week 0) and then at 2, 6 and about 24 weeks after DPC sensitization. For TCR sequencing, blood came from 25 to 35 alopecia patients at anywhere from one to four time points (pre-sensitization, 2, 6 and 24 weeks).

The V end gives up 2 bases and the J end 2 bases, leaving 4 bases in the junction not matched to a gene. According to the germline V gene, CDR1 reads SGHAT and CDR2 reads FQNNGV. The CDR3, from cysteine to phenylalanine, totals 16 residues. Of all the DNA, just the CDR3 is kept, 48 bases in frame from base 1. Overall study outcomes, separate from this receptor: Expanded TCRs formed significantly more large CDR3 similarity clusters than pre-sensitization or healthy control sets, consistent with antigen-driven responses. Repeated subsampling changed both the strength of the expansion versus patch-test correlation and the threshold at which that correlation became significant. All patients had alopecia, a presumed autoimmune disease, so their immune response might differ from that of healthy individuals. A positive correlation was found between the number of PT1 expanded TCRs and patch test score, with significance reached at thresholds 8, 16 and 32 but not 4. The number of TCRs above 1 in 1000 frequency did not change with DPC sensitization; there was no evidence of global repertoire structure alterations.

In the paper's terms, the time point label means: pre-sensitization, week 0. What this sample's treatment or condition label stands for: therapeutic diphenylcyclopropenone sensitization with weekly scalp DPC. At each patch-test visit, blood was drawn before the patch test was applied. To be eligible, patients had to be aged 18 to 70, diagnosed with alopecia and judged suitable for DPC therapy, while pregnant patients were excluded. Total RNA was isolated from unfractionated whole blood collected in Tempus Blood RNA tubes. This clonotype was seen many times. Its recognized antigen is unknown. No base qualities exist here, and no much larger clone lies one base off it. Library preparation used RACE. The data were produced on a NextSeq 500. During library preparation, unique molecular identifiers were attached to individual cDNA molecules so that TCRs could be counted quantitatively and reproducibly. For every blood RNA sample, sequencing covered both the TCR alpha and TCR beta chains. The study's processing was this. The median number of TCRs per sample was over 95,000, ranging from about 23,224 to 750,000. The Decombinator software suite was used to annotate the V, J and CDR3 of the TCR reads. To make PS versus PT1 abundance plots, every sample was subsampled to the same number of TCRs (28,000). TCRs were defined as expanded if absent before sensitization and observed at least eight times at the 2-week time point. The public reads were run again by TCRdb, first through fastp at Q25 and then through MiXCR, and only productive beta chains were kept. When rows share a CDR3 protein, they turn into one entry using the most common DNA and genes. What appears here as the V and J calls and clone size reflects TCRdb's work, not the paper's. The sample table shows 60,000 to 70,000 distinct CDR3 sequences, and about 10% are seen once. Over 4% of the sample is in the top ten clones.

The receptor chain draws on TRBV11-2 and TRBJ2-1; 9 nucleotides in the junction match TRBD1. This specimen consisted of whole blood, obtained in connection with sensitization to the hapten diphenylcyclopropenone (DPC). This receptor was identified in a woman aged 50 to 60 with alopecia areata. Some clones in this sample may be carry-over from other donors' samples. Read as DNA, the sequence is TGTGCCAGCAGCTTATACGGGACAGGGACCTACAATGAGCAGTTCTTC. The resulting protein is CASSLYGTGTYNEQFF.